Shown below are 27 T cell receptor beta chains from a single sample sequenced in a study of vaccination and CD4 T cells after COVID-19. The antigens of these receptors remain unknown. Treatment defined: approximately 10-day PBMC culture with coronavirus spike peptide pools or control peptides (ViraFEST assay). The study sequenced cultured CD4+ T cell DNA using the Oncomine TCR Beta short-read assay. Each CDR3 protein is one row after TCRdb ran MiXCR on the PCR reads. Here the sample spans about 18,000 distinct CDR3 sequences, about half being singletons. The sample here was CD4+ T cells from blood, cultured in vitro, taken before SARS-CoV-2 vaccination. The receptors originated from a human donor who had recovered from COVID-19.

The chain carries TRBV7-9 and TRBJ2-7; D possibly corresponds to TRBD1 (6 bases). Trimming shortened V by 0 bases and J by 4 bases, and 10 bases separated the two germline ends. The CDR3 consists of 14 residues. Germline V gene sequence: CDR1 SEHNR, CDR2 FQNEAQ (reference sequence). This CDR3 reads CASSLAPDSYEQYF. The CDR3 coding sequence is TGTGCCAGCAGCTTAGCGCCGGACAGTTACGAGCAGTACTTC.

This clonotype appeared a few times. The germline gene is not matched at one end of the junction; a read error may be the cause. The gene calls are TRBV7-2 and TRBJ2-3; 11 nucleotides line up with TRBD2. This CDR3 has 15 amino acids. The V gene's germline CDR1 is SGHTA and CDR2 FQGNSA. The CDR3: CASSIAGGRTDTQYF. The CDR3 nucleotides read TGTGCCAGCAGCATAGCGGGAGGGCGCACAGATACGCAGTATTTT. Full variable domain (outside the CDR3, taken from reference TRBV7-2 and TRBJ2-3): GAGVSQSPSNKVTEKGKDVELRCDPISGHTALYWYRQSLGQGLEFLIYFQGNSAPDKSGLPSDRFSAERTGGSVSTLTIQRTQQEDSAVYLCASSIAGGRTDTQYFGPGTRLTVL.

The chain joins TRBV20-1 to TRBJ2-7; the match to TRBD2 covers 7 bases. CDR1 and CDR2 from the germline V gene are DFQATT and SNEGSKA (reference sequence). V gave up 0 bases and J gave up 6 bases; unmatched junction bases: 11. The CDR3 is 15 residues long. CDR3 bases: TGCAGTGCTAGAGACCGAAGGGGACTAACAGGCGAGCAGTACTTC. Protein: CSARDRRGLTGEQYF.

The J gene is TRBJ1-2, the V gene TRBV6-2 or TRBV6-3, with D tentatively TRBD1 (5 bases). Germline V CDR1 and CDR2: MNHEY, SVGEGT. The V gene lost 5 bases and the J gene lost 10 bases, with 11 bases spanning the gap. The length of the CDR3 is 11 residues. The CDR3 region is CASSRDRFYTF. The CDR3 nucleotides are TGTGCCAGCAGTCGCGACAGATTCTACACCTTC.

This chain connects TRBV5-8 to TRBJ1-2; the D is unclear. Germline lookup yields CDR1 SGHTS and CDR2 YDEGEE. With 0 bases removed from V and 4 bases from J, the gap between germline ends came to 13 bases. This CDR3 region has 15 residues. This CDR3 is CASSLDMRLGYGYTF. CDR3 sequence (DNA): TGTGCCAGCAGCTTGGATATGCGTTTAGGCTATGGCTACACCTTC.

The chain links TRBV4-2 to TRBJ2-5; D might be TRBD1 (5 bases). CDR1 LGHNA and CDR2 YNFKEQ come from the germline V gene. The germline V and J ends were trimmed by 1 base and 5 bases, with 14 bases remaining between them. The CDR3 runs to 15 residues. This CDR3 reads CASSQVQGVGETQYF. The CDR3 nucleotides are TGTGCCAGCAGCCAAGTCCAGGGCGTTGGGGAGACCCAGTACTTC.

V gene TRBV19 combines with J gene TRBJ2-3, with TRBD1 as a possible D gene (5 bases). Trimming shortened V by 8 bases and J by 5 bases, and 14 bases separated the two germline ends. Germline V gene data show CDR1 as LNHDA and CDR2 as SQIVND (reference sequence). The CDR3 is made up of 13 amino acids. CDR3 nucleotides: TGTGCCAGTCTGGACAAGGTGAAAGATACGCAGTATTTT. Translating gives CASLDKVKDTQYF.

The chain couples TRBV28 to TRBJ1-6; D gene uncertain. Trimming left V 6 bases short and J 14 bases short, with 23 bases between. This CDR3 has 15 residues. Germline values: CDR1 MDHEN, CDR2 SYDVKM. CDR3 amino acids: CASRTPSAGSRTLHF. Here the CDR3 DNA reads TGTGCCAGCAGAACCCCCTCCGCCGGGTCCAGGACCCTCCACTTT.

V and J are TRBV7-2 and TRBJ1-5; 10 nucleotides match TRBD1. The CDR3 contains 16 residues. CDR1 is SGHTA, CDR2 FQGNSA, per germline. V lost 5 bases, J lost 4 bases, and 8 bases stayed unmatched. CDR3 loop: CASSTRTGGENQPQHF. The CDR3, as DNA: TGTGCCAGCAGCACCCGGACAGGGGGAGAGAATCAGCCCCAGCATTTT.

This clonotype was observed a few times. This chain's CDR3 is CSALEGQETQYF. For the CDR3, the DNA is TGCAGTGCCCTGGAGGGCCAAGAGACCCAGTACTTC. The chain joins TRBV20-1 to TRBJ2-5; D perhaps matches TRBD2 (6 bases). CDR1 and CDR2 from the germline V gene are DFQATT and SNEGSKA (reference sequence). The CDR3 length is 12 residues. Trimming left V 6 bases short and J 1 base short, with 9 bases between.

The V call is TRBV20-1, the J call TRBJ2-7, with D unresolved. CDR3 size: 14 residues. CDR1 is DFQATT and CDR2 is SNEGSKA in the germline V gene (reference sequence). With 5 bases removed from V and 1 base from J, the gap between germline ends came to 15 bases. The CDR3 sequence is CSAHLDGFSYEQYF. CDR3 sequence (DNA): TGCAGTGCTCATTTAGACGGGTTTTCCTACGAGCAGTACTTC.

This chain joins TRBV28 and TRBJ2-7; the match to TRBD2 covers 13 bases. The CDR3 consists of 16 residues. Germline trimming cut 2 bases from V and 7 bases from J; bases unmatched to any gene: 8. Germline lookup yields CDR1 MDHEN and CDR2 SYDVKM. The CDR3 nucleotides read TGTGCCAGCAGTTTACCGAGACTAGCGGGAGGCCGGGAGCAGTACTTC. This codes for CASSLPRLAGGREQYF.

The rearrangement links TRBV20-1 to TRBJ2-2; D possibly corresponds to TRBD2 (5 bases). This CDR3 is 15 amino acids long. Trimming left V 3 bases short and J 0 bases short, with 11 bases between. The germline V gene has CDR1 DFQATT and CDR2 SNEGSKA (reference sequence). CDR3 sequence: CSARTREANTGELFF. The CDR3, as DNA: TGCAGTGCTAGGACGAGGGAAGCGAACACCGGGGAGCTGTTTTTT.

The chain uses TRBV20-1 and TRBJ2-1; unclear D gene. This CDR3 has 16 amino acids. Germline values: CDR1 DFQATT, CDR2 SNEGSKA (reference sequence). The V end lost 1 base, the J end lost 2 bases, and 15 bases lay between the germline ends. The CDR3 nucleotides read TGCAGTGCTAGAGCGTTACGTCCCCTTACCTACAATGAGCAGTTCTTC. Residues: CSARALRPLTYNEQFF.

In its sample, this clonotype was seen a few times. The chain joins TRBV24-1 to TRBJ1-2; maybe TRBD1 (5 bases). Trimming removed 5 bases from V and 2 bases from J, with 8 bases in between. Looked up from germline, CDR1 is KGHDR and CDR2 is SFDVKD. The CDR3 has 13 amino acids. This chain's CDR3 is CATSGGQNYGYTF. Written as DNA, the CDR3 is TGTGCCACCAGTGGTGGACAAAACTATGGCTACACCTTC.

The V gene is TRBV6-5, the J gene TRBJ1-2; maybe TRBD1 (5 bases). The CDR3 is 16 residues long. In germline, CDR1 is MNHEY, CDR2 SVGAGI. With 0 bases removed from V and 4 bases from J, the gap between germline ends came to 15 bases. This chain's CDR3 is CASSYSRGRVGYGYTF. The CDR3 nucleotides are TGTGCCAGCAGTTACTCGCGGGGCAGGGTGGGCTATGGCTACACCTTC.

This chain connects TRBV7-8 to TRBJ1-6; D may be TRBD1 (6 bases). Germline CDR1 SGHVS, CDR2 FQNEAQ. V shed 2 bases and J shed 5 bases, with 10 bases lying between them. This CDR3 spans 15 amino acids. This CDR3 reads CASSLRRQDNSPLHF. CDR3 in DNA: TGTGCCAGCAGCTTACGGAGACAGGATAATTCACCCCTCCACTTT. Complete variable domain (other parts from reference TRBV7-8 and TRBJ1-6): GAGVSQSPRYKVAKRGQDVALRCDPISGHVSLFWYQQALGQGPEFLTYFQNEAQLDKSGLPSDRFFAERPEGSVSTLKIQRTQQEDSAVYLCASSLRRQDNSPLHFGNGTRLTVT.

This clonotype came up a few times. J is TRBJ1-2 and V is TRBV6-1; 8 bases align to TRBD1. This CDR3 contains 16 residues. J gave up 0 bases and V 5 bases, and 8 bases lay outside the gene matches. Germline V gives CDR1 MNHNS, CDR2 SASEGT. CDR3 loop: CASSQNGQGSNYGYTF. DNA of the CDR3: TGTGCCAGCAGTCAGAACGGACAGGGATCTAACTATGGCTACACCTTC.

The CDR3 nucleotides are TGTGCCAGCAGTGATAGGGTCCCTCCCTACGAGCAGTACTTC. Its protein is CASSDRVPPYEQYF. J is TRBJ2-7 and V is TRBV6-1; D gene uncertain. Germline-derived CDR1 and CDR2 are MNHNS and SASEGT. CDR3 length: 14 residues. The V end lost 3 bases, the J end lost 2 bases, and 11 bases lay between the germline ends.

V is TRBV2 and J is TRBJ1-2, with TRBD1 as a possible D gene (6 bases). Germline V gives CDR1 SNHLY, CDR2 FYNNEI. This CDR3 is built from 15 residues. Deletions cut 5 bases from V and 2 bases from J, with 15 bases between. The chain's CDR3 is CASSRTGTFNYGYTF. The CDR3 coding sequence is TGTGCCAGCAGTCGAACCGGGACATTCAACTATGGCTACACCTTC.

The chain recombines TRBV7-9 with TRBJ2-7; a weak D match, TRBD1 (5 bases). This CDR3 has 15 residues. Germline values: CDR1 SEHNR, CDR2 FQNEAQ (reference sequence). V lost 5 bases to trimming and J lost 1 base, with 15 bases between them. CDR3 residues: CASSQDSYYSYEQYF. Written as DNA, the CDR3 is TGTGCCAGCAGCCAAGACAGTTACTATTCCTACGAGCAGTACTTC.

This clonotype has only one observation. The chain links TRBV19 to TRBJ2-7; no reliable D call. Looked up from germline, CDR1 is LNHDA and CDR2 is SQIVND (reference sequence). The CDR3 is 14 residues long. The V and J ends lost 5 bases and 0 bases respectively, with 11 bases between them. This CDR3 reads CASSQDGLSYEQYF. For the CDR3, the DNA is TGTGCCAGTAGTCAAGACGGCCTCTCCTACGAGCAGTACTTC.

This chain joins TRBV19 and TRBJ1-1; the match to TRBD1 covers 8 bases. CDR1 is LNHDA and CDR2 is SQIVND in the germline V gene (reference sequence). The CDR3 contains 17 residues. J was trimmed by 6 bases and V by 5 bases; bases with no gene match: 17. The CDR3, as DNA: TGTGCCAGTAGTCTCTACGCCGGACAGGGATATGGCTCTGAAGCTTTCTTT. Protein product: CASSLYAGQGYGSEAFF.

The rearrangement uses TRBV7-2 and TRBJ2-3; 14 positions match TRBD2. In germline, CDR1 is SGHTA, CDR2 FQGNSA. The CDR3 runs 16 residues. J was trimmed by 5 bases and V by 5 bases; bases with no gene match: 6. The CDR3 reads CASSPGLAGGQDTQYF. The CDR3 DNA sequence: TGTGCCAGCAGCCCTGGACTAGCGGGGGGCCAAGATACGCAGTATTTT.

The chain has TRBV7-2 and TRBJ2-1; D is possibly TRBD2 (6 bases). Germline values: CDR1 SGHTA, CDR2 FQGNSA. V dropped 1 base and J dropped 6 bases, with 10 bases sitting between them. This CDR3 has 14 amino acids. The CDR3 sequence is CASSLGTTINEQFF. The DNA of the CDR3 is TGTGCCAGCAGCTTAGGGACTACGATCAATGAGCAGTTCTTC.

The chain couples TRBV6-2 or TRBV6-3 to TRBJ1-5; 8 nucleotides match TRBD1. This CDR3 spans 15 amino acids. V lost 6 bases, J lost 7 bases, and 11 bases stayed unmatched. CDR1 and CDR2 from the germline V gene are MNHEY and SVGEGT. The chain's CDR3 is CASSPNRQGRQPQHF. Written as DNA, the CDR3 is TGTGCCAGCAGCCCGAATCGACAGGGGCGACAGCCCCAGCATTTT.

The chain carries TRBV25-1 and TRBJ1-2; D remains unclear. V lost 2 bases and J lost 3, with 10 bases in between. The CDR3 is made up of 14 amino acids. CDR1 and CDR2 (germline): MGHDK, SYGVNS. The CDR3 here is CASSERLQHYGYTF. For the CDR3, the DNA is TGTGCCAGCAGTGAACGTCTACAGCACTATGGCTACACCTTC.